A selection of T cell receptor beta chains follows, all from one sample in a study of T cell changes during pregnancy in multiple sclerosis. Profiling relied on immunoSEQ multiplex PCR, and the TCRdb table lists in-frame clones only, not all of them. This sample has around 55,000 clones, with more than 80% found just once. This specimen consisted of CD4+ T cells from peripheral blood mononuclear cells, obtained in the first trimester of pregnancy. These receptors all come from a female donor with multiple sclerosis, enrolled in a pregnancy study. The CDR3 runs from the conserved cysteine through the conserved F or W. Each record gives: clone size, J gene, D gene, V gene, CDR3 protein, CDR3 DNA. D genes are given only for firm matches. Expanded clones get a size class; other rows say once, few or many, or leave the size out.

abundance: -
j_gene: TRBJ1-1
d_gene: TRBD1
v_gene: TRBV5-6
CDR3aa: CASSSLDRDNTEAFF
CDR3nt: TGTGCCAGCAGCTCCCTCGACAGGGATAACACTGAAGCTTTCTTT

abundance: -
j_gene: TRBJ2-2
d_gene: -
v_gene: TRBV23-1
CDR3aa: CASSQLGFRQGLTGELFF
CDR3nt: TGCGCCAGCAGTCAATTGGGGTTCCGGCAGGGATTGACCGGGGAGCTGTTTTTT

abundance: -
j_gene: TRBJ1-1
d_gene: TRBD1
v_gene: TRBV5-6
CDR3aa: CASGGARQGNTEAFF
CDR3nt: TGTGCCAGCGGCGGGGCGAGACAGGGGAACACTGAAGCTTTCTTT

abundance: -
j_gene: TRBJ1-2
d_gene: TRBD1
v_gene: TRBV28
CDR3aa: CASSPSGTGILGGYTF
CDR3nt: TGTGCCAGCAGTCCGTCCGGGACAGGGATTCTGGGAGGCTACACCTTC

abundance: few
j_gene: TRBJ1-5
d_gene: -
v_gene: TRBV19
CDR3aa: CASSGQGKPQHF
CDR3nt: TGTGCCAGTAGCGGTCAGGGCAAGCCCCAGCATTTT

abundance: -
j_gene: TRBJ1-2
d_gene: -
v_gene: TRBV2
CDR3aa: CASSPAARTGELGYTF
CDR3nt: TGTGCCAGCAGCCCCGCAGCACGAACAGGCGAACTTGGCTACACCTTC

abundance: -
j_gene: TRBJ1-2
d_gene: TRBD1
v_gene: TRBV30
CDR3aa: CAWSLAGGMYGYTF
CDR3nt: TGTGCCTGGAGTCTGGCAGGGGGGATGTATGGCTACACCTTC

abundance: -
j_gene: TRBJ2-7
d_gene: TRBD2
v_gene: TRBV19
CDR3aa: CASSIRLAGGYEQYF
CDR3nt: TGTGCCAGTAGTATTCGTCTAGCGGGAGGGTACGAGCAGTACTTC

abundance: -
j_gene: TRBJ1-3
d_gene: TRBD1
v_gene: TRBV7-9
CDR3aa: CASSLDGDSIIRNTIYF
CDR3nt: TGTGCCAGCAGCTTAGATGGGGACAGTATTATCAGAAACACCATATATTTT

abundance: -
j_gene: TRBJ2-7
d_gene: TRBD1
v_gene: TRBV4-1
CDR3aa: CASSQLGQGSSYEQYF
CDR3nt: TGCGCCAGCAGCCAATTGGGACAGGGAAGCTCCTACGAGCAGTACTTC

abundance: -
j_gene: TRBJ2-7
d_gene: TRBD1
v_gene: TRBV7-2
CDR3aa: CASSLGGTASYEQYF
CDR3nt: TGTGCCAGCAGCTTAGGGGGGACAGCGTCCTACGAGCAGTACTTC

abundance: -
j_gene: TRBJ2-3
d_gene: TRBD1
v_gene: TRBV5-4
CDR3aa: CASSRTSGQGRTDTQYF
CDR3nt: TGTGCCAGCAGCCGCACTTCTGGACAGGGCCGCACAGATACGCAGTATTTT

abundance: -
j_gene: TRBJ2-7
d_gene: TRBD1
v_gene: TRBV28
CDR3aa: CASSLIGQGYEQYF
CDR3nt: TGTGCCAGCAGTTTGATCGGACAGGGTTACGAGCAGTACTTC

abundance: -
j_gene: TRBJ1-2
d_gene: -
v_gene: TRBV4-1
CDR3aa: CASGPDGYTF
CDR3nt: TGCGCCAGCGGCCCAGATGGCTACACCTTC

abundance: -
j_gene: TRBJ2-7
d_gene: -
v_gene: TRBV5-6
CDR3aa: CASSPPGFKRNEQYF
CDR3nt: TGTGCCAGCAGCCCCCCGGGGTTTAAGCGGAACGAGCAGTACTTC

abundance: -
j_gene: TRBJ1-1
d_gene: TRBD1
v_gene: TRBV5-4
CDR3aa: CASSPMTGTNTEAFF
CDR3nt: TGTGCCAGCAGCCCAATGACAGGGACAAACACTGAAGCTTTCTTT

abundance: -
j_gene: TRBJ1-4
d_gene: -
v_gene: TRBV7-9
CDR3aa: CASSSATGGRTNEKLFF
CDR3nt: TGTGCCAGCAGCTCCGCTACCGGGGGGAGAACTAATGAAAAACTGTTTTTT

abundance: -
j_gene: TRBJ1-5
d_gene: -
v_gene: TRBV29-1
CDR3aa: CSVEEQLGQPQHF
CDR3nt: TGCAGCGTTGAAGAACAACTGGGCCAGCCCCAGCATTTT

abundance: -
j_gene: TRBJ2-3
d_gene: -
v_gene: TRBV5-1
CDR3aa: CASSSQGTGVKDTQYF
CDR3nt: TGCGCCAGCAGCTCCCAAGGGACGGGGGTAAAAGATACGCAGTATTTT

abundance: -
j_gene: TRBJ1-3
d_gene: TRBD1
v_gene: TRBV4-3
CDR3aa: CASSQTIGTDIGNTIYF
CDR3nt: TGCGCCAGCAGCCAAACAATAGGGACAGACATTGGAAACACCATATATTTT

abundance: -
j_gene: TRBJ2-7
d_gene: TRBD1
v_gene: TRBV19
CDR3aa: CASARGLLGEQYF
CDR3nt: TGTGCCAGTGCCAGGGGGCTCCTGGGGGAGCAGTACTTC

abundance: -
j_gene: TRBJ2-7
d_gene: -
v_gene: TRBV7-9
CDR3aa: CASSSTPGSKTYEQYF
CDR3nt: TGTGCCAGCAGCTCCACCCCCGGGTCTAAAACCTACGAGCAGTACTTC

abundance: -
j_gene: TRBJ1-1
d_gene: -
v_gene: TRBV28
CDR3aa: CASSFFDRRNTEAFF
CDR3nt: TGTGCCAGCAGTTTTTTCGACAGGAGGAACACTGAAGCTTTCTTT

abundance: -
j_gene: TRBJ1-1
d_gene: -
v_gene: TRBV5-1
CDR3aa: CASSSTGVNTEAFF
CDR3nt: TGCGCCAGCAGCTCGACAGGAGTGAACACTGAAGCTTTCTTT

abundance: -
j_gene: TRBJ2-3
d_gene: -
v_gene: TRBV5-1
CDR3aa: CASSLAGSGDTQYF
CDR3nt: TGCGCCAGCAGCTTGGCCGGGAGTGGGGATACGCAGTATTTT

abundance: many
j_gene: TRBJ2-1
d_gene: -
v_gene: TRBV7-3
CDR3aa: CASSLTGPDTKWFF
CDR3nt: TGTGCCAGCAGCTTAACAGGTCCGGACACGAAGTGGTTCTTC

abundance: -
j_gene: TRBJ1-6
d_gene: TRBD1
v_gene: TRBV9
CDR3aa: CASSVDTGGGSPLHF
CDR3nt: TGTGCCAGCAGCGTAGATACAGGGGGAGGATCACCCCTCCACTTT

abundance: -
j_gene: TRBJ1-1
d_gene: -
v_gene: TRBV11-3
CDR3aa: CASSLRGTNTEAFF
CDR3nt: TGTGCCAGCAGCTTAAGGGGGACAAACACTGAAGCTTTCTTT

abundance: -
j_gene: TRBJ2-7
d_gene: TRBD2
v_gene: TRBV10-2
CDR3aa: CASNEAGGYYEQYF
CDR3nt: TGCGCCAGCAATGAGGCGGGGGGGTACTACGAGCAGTACTTC

abundance: -
j_gene: TRBJ2-5
d_gene: TRBD2
v_gene: TRBV14
CDR3aa: CASSLAGVETQYF
CDR3nt: TGTGCCAGCAGCCTAGCGGGAGTAGAGACCCAGTACTTC

abundance: -
j_gene: TRBJ2-7
d_gene: TRBD2
v_gene: TRBV29-1
CDR3aa: CSVENRAGGLGEQYF
CDR3nt: TGCAGCGTTGAAAACCGAGCGGGAGGGCTCGGCGAGCAGTACTTC

abundance: -
j_gene: TRBJ1-3
d_gene: -
v_gene: TRBV14
CDR3aa: CASSPFGYTIYF
CDR3nt: TGTGCCAGCAGCCCCTTCGGGTACACCATATATTTT

abundance: -
j_gene: TRBJ1-5
d_gene: TRBD1
v_gene: TRBV7-8
CDR3aa: CASSLQGVGNSNQPQHF
CDR3nt: TGTGCCAGCAGCTTACAGGGGGTCGGAAATAGCAATCAGCCCCAGCATTTT

abundance: -
j_gene: TRBJ2-5
d_gene: -
v_gene: TRBV7-9
CDR3aa: CAGGFRGEETQYF
CDR3nt: TGTGCCGGTGGGTTCCGGGGTGAAGAGACCCAGTACTTC

abundance: -
j_gene: TRBJ2-7
d_gene: TRBD1
v_gene: TRBV28
CDR3aa: CASSTSIRRTGENEQYF
CDR3nt: TGTGCCAGCAGTACCTCTATTCGTCGGACAGGGGAAAACGAGCAGTACTTC

abundance: -
j_gene: TRBJ2-1
d_gene: -
v_gene: TRBV9
CDR3aa: CASSVGVGEGVNEQFF
CDR3nt: TGTGCCAGCAGCGTAGGCGTAGGGGAGGGGGTCAATGAGCAGTTCTTC

abundance: -
j_gene: TRBJ2-3
d_gene: TRBD1
v_gene: TRBV7-2
CDR3aa: CASSLAGLGRGRSDTQYF
CDR3nt: TGTGCCAGCAGCTTAGCGGGGCTGGGCAGGGGGCGTTCAGATACGCAGTATTTT

abundance: -
j_gene: TRBJ1-1
d_gene: -
v_gene: TRBV11-3
CDR3aa: CASSRGLGEAFF
CDR3nt: TGTGCCAGCAGCCGAGGGTTGGGTGAAGCTTTCTTT

abundance: -
j_gene: TRBJ2-7
d_gene: -
v_gene: TRBV5-6
CDR3aa: CASSLPYTYEQYF
CDR3nt: TGTGCCAGCAGCTTGCCGTATACCTACGAGCAGTACTTC

abundance: -
j_gene: TRBJ1-1
d_gene: -
v_gene: TRBV19
CDR3aa: CASSGRGTFRGTEAFF
CDR3nt: TGTGCCAGTAGTGGACGCGGTACCTTTAGGGGGACTGAAGCTTTCTTT

abundance: -
j_gene: TRBJ1-5
d_gene: -
v_gene: TRBV28
CDR3aa: CASSPPFWEEGRPQHF
CDR3nt: TGTGCCAGCAGTCCCCCTTTTTGGGAGGAGGGTCGGCCCCAGCATTTT

abundance: -
j_gene: TRBJ2-5
d_gene: -
v_gene: TRBV7-2
CDR3aa: CASSLEARSAQYF
CDR3nt: TGTGCCAGCAGCTTAGAAGCTCGTTCGGCCCAGTACTTC

abundance: -
j_gene: TRBJ2-2
d_gene: TRBD2
v_gene: TRBV15
CDR3aa: CATSRGLAGGTGELFF
CDR3nt: TGTGCCACCAGCAGAGGACTAGCGGGAGGTACCGGGGAGCTGTTTTTT

abundance: -
j_gene: TRBJ2-1
d_gene: -
v_gene: TRBV29-1
CDR3aa: CSVEVHSYGEQFF
CDR3nt: TGCAGCGTTGAAGTTCACAGTTATGGAGAGCAGTTCTTC

abundance: -
j_gene: TRBJ2-1
d_gene: TRBD2
v_gene: TRBV7-8
CDR3aa: CASSLDTSVNNEQFF
CDR3nt: TGTGCCAGCAGCTTAGACACTAGCGTGAACAATGAGCAGTTCTTC

abundance: -
j_gene: TRBJ1-2
d_gene: TRBD1
v_gene: TRBV19
CDR3aa: CASSARDRGEFNYGYTF
CDR3nt: TGTGCCAGTAGTGCCCGGGACAGGGGGGAATTTAACTATGGCTACACCTTC

abundance: -
j_gene: TRBJ2-7
d_gene: TRBD1
v_gene: TRBV15
CDR3aa: CATSREQGPTYEQYF
CDR3nt: TGTGCCACCAGCAGAGAACAGGGGCCGACCTACGAGCAGTACTTC

abundance: -
j_gene: TRBJ1-1
d_gene: TRBD1
v_gene: TRBV9
CDR3aa: CASSPPRTIGTVEAFF
CDR3nt: TGTGCCAGCAGCCCTCCGCGCACAATCGGGACAGTTGAAGCTTTCTTT

abundance: -
j_gene: TRBJ2-1
d_gene: TRBD2
v_gene: TRBV2
CDR3aa: CASSLGTSNEQFF
CDR3nt: TGTGCCAGCAGTCTGGGGACTAGCAATGAGCAGTTCTTC

abundance: once
j_gene: TRBJ2-7
d_gene: TRBD1
v_gene: TRBV11-2
CDR3aa: CASSRLGQVVSREQYF
CDR3nt: TGTGCCAGCAGCCGATTAGGACAGGTAGTTTCTCGGGAGCAGTACTTC

abundance: once
j_gene: TRBJ2-7
d_gene: TRBD1
v_gene: TRBV6-6
CDR3aa: CASSSRDSYYEQYF
CDR3nt: TGTGCCAGCAGTTCCCGGGACAGCTACTACGAGCAGTACTTC

abundance: -
j_gene: TRBJ1-2
d_gene: -
v_gene: TRBV5-4
CDR3aa: CASSQGSPMGYGYTF
CDR3nt: TGTGCCAGCAGCCAGGGTTCCCCAATGGGCTATGGCTACACCTTC

abundance: -
j_gene: TRBJ2-2
d_gene: -
v_gene: TRBV27
CDR3aa: CASSFRTGELFF
CDR3nt: TGTGCCAGCAGTTTCAGGACCGGGGAGCTGTTTTTT

abundance: few
j_gene: TRBJ2-3
d_gene: TRBD1
v_gene: TRBV19
CDR3aa: CASSQGEAGAVDTQYF
CDR3nt: TGTGCCAGTAGCCAGGGGGAAGCAGGGGCAGTGGATACGCAGTATTTT

abundance: -
j_gene: TRBJ1-4
d_gene: -
v_gene: TRBV5-8
CDR3aa: CASSLGTRNEKLFF
CDR3nt: TGTGCCAGCAGCTTAGGGACAAGGAATGAAAAACTGTTTTTT

abundance: few
j_gene: TRBJ1-3
d_gene: -
v_gene: TRBV10-3
CDR3aa: CAISEQVSGNTIYF
CDR3nt: TGTGCCATCAGTGAACAGGTCTCTGGAAACACCATATATTTT

abundance: -
j_gene: TRBJ1-1
d_gene: -
v_gene: TRBV18
CDR3aa: CASSPRAQGQGMITEAFF
CDR3nt: TGTGCCAGCTCACCACGGGCACAGGGTCAAGGTATGATCACTGAAGCTTTCTTT

abundance: -
j_gene: TRBJ1-3
d_gene: TRBD1
v_gene: TRBV19
CDR3aa: CASSRDRGPSSGNTIYF
CDR3nt: TGTGCCAGCAGCCGGGACAGGGGGCCTTCTTCTGGAAACACCATATATTTT